This TCR beta chain was identified during a study of CD8+CD57+ T cells in acquired aplastic anemia. V was pared by 0 bases and J by 2 bases, with 11 bases between. The CDR3 is 15 residues long. Germline CDR1 reads SSHAT; CDR2 reads FNYEAQ (reference sequence). TCR beta VDJ and CDR3 profiling used genomic DNA as template. Using its own MiXCR run on the reads, TCRdb lists one record per CDR3 protein. The sample records around 180,000 distinct CDR3 sequences, 48% being singletons. In patients chosen for sequencing, flow cytometry had shown CD8+CD57+ cell expansion. This receptor was obtained from a human donor with aplastic anemia. J is TRBJ2-7 and V is TRBV7-7; D is undetermined. The sequencing input was sorted CD4+, CD8+, or CD8+CD57+ T cells (not recorded which) from PBMCs. This CDR3 reads CASSLAEGSTYEQYF. Here the CDR3 DNA reads TGTGCCAGCAGCTTAGCTGAAGGATCAACCTACGAGCAGTACTTC.